A selection of T cell receptor beta chains follows, all from one sample in a study of CD8 T cells in Susac syndrome. One entry per CDR3 protein, called by TCRdb with MiXCR from the immunoSEQ multiplex PCR reads. The data show 200,000 to 250,000 distinct CDR3 sequences, about 93% seen once. The source material was CD8+ T cells from PBMCs. These TCRs come from a human donor with multiple sclerosis. CDR3s include the opening cysteine and the closing phenylalanine or tryptophan. D genes are given only for firm matches. Not all rows give a size; the values are once, few, many and, for expanded clones, a class.

TRBJ1-5,TRBV2,.,.,TGTGCCAGCAGTACGTGGAATCAGCCCCAGCATTTT,CASSTWNQPQHF
TRBJ2-3,TRBV13,.,TRBD2,TGTGCCAGCAGCCCCGGACTAGCGGGGGTAGGGGATACGCAGTATTTT,CASSPGLAGVGDTQYF
TRBJ2-5,TRBV11-1,.,TRBD1,TGTGCCAGCAGTGTGACGGGACAGAAGTACCAAGAGACCCAGTACTTC,CASSVTGQKYQETQYF
TRBJ2-7,TRBV30,.,.,TGTGCCTGGAGTTTGGACCAAACCTACGAGCAGTACTTC,CAWSLDQTYEQYF
TRBJ2-1,TRBV10-3,.,TRBD1,TGTGCCATCAGTGGGCTACCGGACAGGGGGCGATACAATGAGCAGTTCTTC,CAISGLPDRGRYNEQFF
TRBJ2-7,TRBV7-9,.,.,TGTGCCAGCCGGGGGGGACAGGGCTCCGAGCAGTACTTC,CASRGGQGSEQYF
TRBJ1-2,TRBV9,.,TRBD1,TGTGCCAGCAGCTCAGGGGGCGAGCAAGGCTACACCTTC,CASSSGGEQGYTF
TRBJ2-3,TRBV19,.,.,TGTGCCAGTAGTATCGGCAGGGTCGGCACAGATACGCAGTATTTT,CASSIGRVGTDTQYF
TRBJ2-7,TRBV5-1,.,.,TGCGCCAGCAGCTTGGAACCAGGGTGGGGGGACGAGCAGTACTTC,CASSLEPGWGDEQYF
TRBJ1-2,TRBV15,once,.,TGTGCCACCAGCCTCCCCGAGCAGGGGATCTACTATGGCTACACCTTC,CATSLPEQGIYYGYTF
TRBJ2-7,TRBV27,.,.,TGTGCCAGCAGTAACGATGCTCTCTACTACGAGCAGTACTTC,CASSNDALYYEQYF
TRBJ2-3,TRBV19,once,.,TGTGCCAGTAGTCCGCGACGCACAGATACGCAGTATTTT,CASSPRRTDTQYF
TRBJ1-1,TRBV5-6,.,.,TGTGCCAGCAGCCCCGATCCAGGGGCGAACACTGAAGCTTTCTTT,CASSPDPGANTEAFF
TRBJ2-7,TRBV27,.,.,TGTGCCAGCAGTTTGACAGGAGTTGACGAGCAGTACTTC,CASSLTGVDEQYF
TRBJ1-4,TRBV7-9,.,TRBD1,TGTGCCAGCAGCCCGACAGACAGGGGGGCTAATGAAAAACTGTTTTTT,CASSPTDRGANEKLFF
TRBJ1-5,TRBV27,.,.,TGTGCCAGCAGTTTGGCACCCCCAGGGATAGGCAATCAGCCCCAGCATTTT,CASSLAPPGIGNQPQHF
TRBJ2-7,TRBV27,.,TRBD1,TGTGCCAGCAGTTTCTGGACAGGGTCCACCTACGAGCAGTACTTC,CASSFWTGSTYEQYF
TRBJ1-1,TRBV9,.,.,TGTGCCAGCAGCGTCGTGGACCGTAGAGACACTGAAGCTTTCTTT,CASSVVDRRDTEAFF
TRBJ2-1,TRBV30,.,.,TGTGCCTGGAGAGATACTAATGAGCAGTTCTTC,CAWRDTNEQFF
TRBJ2-1,TRBV3-1,.,TRBD2,TGTGCCAGCAGCCACCACCCAAGGCGACTAGCGGGAGCTGAGCAGTTCTTC,CASSHHPRRLAGAEQFF
TRBJ1-2,TRBV10-2,.,.,TGCGCCAGCAGTTCCGGGCCACACTATGGCTACACCTTC,CASSSGPHYGYTF
TRBJ2-1,TRBV7-8,.,.,TGTGCCAGCAGCTTAGGTGGGCCCGGCTATGAGCAGTTCTTC,CASSLGGPGYEQFF
TRBJ1-2,TRBV27,.,.,TGTGCCAGCAGTCCACGGGGGGGCGTTAACTATGGCTACACCTTC,CASSPRGGVNYGYTF
TRBJ2-2,TRBV27,.,.,TGTGCCAGCAGGGGGGTAGGGTGGACCGGGGAGCTGTTTTTT,CASRGVGWTGELFF
TRBJ2-2,TRBV12-3/TRBV12-4,.,.,TGTGCCAGCAGTTTCCCCGGGGAGCTGTTTTTT,CASSFPGELFF